Following are 25 T cell receptor beta chains from one sample sequenced in a study. Amplification of TRBV12-4/TRBJ1-2 clonotypes used adaptor-ligated barcode primers. TCRdb passed the multiplex PCR reads through MiXCR, listing each CDR3 protein once. The sample records more than 400 distinct CDR3 sequences, approximately 24% being singletons. Sequencing was performed on memory CD4+ T cells sorted from blood. Subset noted: memory CD4+ T cells, CD4+CD45RO+CD25-. The receptors stem from a female donor with breast cancer.

V gene TRBV12-3 or TRBV12-4 combines with J gene TRBJ1-2; D is unclear. The CDR3 has 16 amino acids. The V end lost 5 bases, the J end lost 4 bases, and 20 bases lay between the germline ends. The CDR3 nucleotides read TGTGCCAGCAGTCCATCCCGTGATTTCTATCTCTATGGCTACACCTTC. Its translation is CASSPSRDFYLYGYTF.

This clonotype is termed large (0.1 to 1%). The gene calls are TRBV12-3 or TRBV12-4 and TRBJ1-2; D is undetermined. V dropped 2 bases and J dropped 0 bases, with 7 bases sitting between them. The length of the CDR3 is 14 residues. DNA of the CDR3: TGTGCCAGCAGTTTATCGGGCACTAACTATGGCTACACCTTC. It yields the protein CASSLSGTNYGYTF.

In this sample, this clonotype is large (0.1 to 1%). The CDR3 region is CASSLDWAYGYTF. CDR3 bases: TGTGCCAGCAGTTTAGATTGGGCATATGGCTACACCTTC. J is TRBJ1-2 and V is TRBV12-3 or TRBV12-4; D not resolved. Trimming shortened V by 1 base and J by 5 bases, and 8 bases separated the two germline ends. The CDR3 consists of 13 residues.

Judged by abundance, this clonotype is large. The chain has TRBV12-3 or TRBV12-4 and TRBJ1-2; D is ambiguous. Trimming stripped 3 bases from V and 2 bases from J, with 7 bases between. The length of the CDR3 is 13 residues. CDR3 sequence: CASSFDRNYGYTF. Written as DNA, the CDR3 is TGTGCCAGCAGTTTTGACCGAAACTATGGCTACACCTTC.

V gene TRBV12-3 or TRBV12-4 combines with J gene TRBJ1-2; 7 positions match TRBD1. Trimming took 5 bases from V and 11 from J; bases not matched to a gene: 11. The CDR3 is 13 amino acids. The CDR3 coding sequence is TGTGCCAGCAGTGCACAGGGGACTATGGCGTACACCTTC. It is translated as CASSAQGTMAYTF.

The rearrangement joins TRBV12-3 or TRBV12-4 to TRBJ1-2, with D possibly matching TRBD1 (5 bases). Between the trimmed V and J ends, which lost 3 bases and 7 bases, there was a span of 18 bases. The CDR3 length is 15 residues. The CDR3 coding sequence is TGTGCCAGCAGTTTCAAAGGCAGGGTAAAGGGTGGCTACACCTTC. Translation: CASSFKGRVKGGYTF.

The V gene is TRBV12-3 or TRBV12-4, the J gene TRBJ1-2; no clear D. CDR3 length equals 12 residues. V lost 5 bases and J lost 11, with 15 bases in between. CDR3 loop: CASSPWTVSYTF. Written as DNA, the CDR3 is TGTGCCAGCAGTCCGTGGACGGTCTCGTACACCTTC.

This rearrangement joins TRBV12-3 or TRBV12-4 to TRBJ1-2; no firm D call. V shed 8 bases and J shed 7 bases, with 14 bases lying between them. The CDR3 extends over 12 amino acids. For the CDR3, the DNA is TGTGCCAGCGGTTGGAGGGATAGTGGCTACACCTTC. Translating it yields CASGWRDSGYTF.

This clonotype is labeled as large. The chain is built from TRBV12-3 or TRBV12-4 and TRBJ1-2; no reliable D call. The CDR3 spans 15 residues. The V and J ends lost 7 bases and 2 bases respectively, with 17 bases between them. CDR3 in DNA: TGTGCCAGCAAATTGGCCCTCTTGAGGAACTATGGCTACACCTTC. It encodes CASKLALLRNYGYTF.

By share, this clonotype counts as medium-sized. V is TRBV12-3 or TRBV12-4 and J is TRBJ1-2; 7 positions match TRBD1. V dropped 7 bases and J dropped 1; count of bases not matched to a gene: 6. The CDR3 runs to 14 residues. CDR3: CASIGRQGNYGYTF. CDR3 in DNA: TGTGCCAGCATCGGGAGACAGGGTAACTATGGCTACACCTTC.

This clonotype was detected only once. This chain links TRBV12-3 or TRBV12-4 with TRBJ1-2; D perhaps matches TRBD1 (5 bases). V lost 3 bases, J lost 8 bases, and 13 bases lay in between. The length of the CDR3 is 13 residues. The CDR3 region is CASSFRAGRGYTF. As DNA, the CDR3 is TGTGCCAGCAGTTTTCGGGCAGGGCGAGGCTACACCTTC.

This clonotype is labeled as large. The chain carries TRBV12-3 or TRBV12-4 and TRBJ1-2, with no clear D. V was shortened by 6 bases and J by 5 bases, with 16 bases between the two germline ends. This CDR3 contains 14 residues. CDR3 DNA: TGTGCCAGCAGCCCGACCCGGGGAGGGTATGGCTACACCTTC. Its protein is CASSPTRGGYGYTF.

This clonotype is termed large. The chain joins TRBV12-3 or TRBV12-4 to TRBJ1-2; D call uncertain. The CDR3 is 13 amino acids. V lost 3 bases and J 5 bases, leaving 10 bases between the germline ends. CDR3 in amino acids: CASSFGRPYGYTF. As DNA, the CDR3 is TGTGCCAGCAGTTTTGGGAGGCCTTATGGCTACACCTTC.

By its share, this clonotype is large. The chain carries TRBV12-3 or TRBV12-4 and TRBJ1-2; 7 bases are a match to TRBD1. The CDR3 loop spans 13 amino acids. The V segment lost 6 bases and the J segment 6 bases; nucleotides outside the gene matches: 7. CDR3 amino acids: CASSRTGAHGYTF. CDR3 DNA: TGTGCCAGCAGCCGTACAGGGGCCCATGGCTACACCTTC.

This clonotype counts as large. The gene calls are TRBV12-3 or TRBV12-4 and TRBJ1-2, with D possibly TRBD1 on 6 matching bases. V lost 7 bases and J 5 bases, leaving 17 bases between the germline ends. The CDR3 covers 14 residues. CDR3 sequence: CASNQLGQSYGYTF. CDR3 sequence (DNA): TGTGCCAGCAATCAACTAGGACAGTCATATGGCTACACCTTC.

This clonotype ranks as large (0.1 to 1%). The chain couples TRBV12-3 or TRBV12-4 to TRBJ1-2; 7 bases are shared with TRBD1. The CDR3 length is 16 residues. V lost 0 bases, J lost 3 bases, and 7 bases stayed unmatched. CDR3 DNA: TGTGCCAGCAGTTTAGCTTCGGGGACAGTTTACTATGGCTACACCTTC. Residues: CASSLASGTVYYGYTF.

This clonotype is large (0.1 to 1%) by share. V is TRBV12-3 or TRBV12-4 and J is TRBJ1-2, with D tentatively TRBD1 (5 bases). The CDR3 spans 13 residues. V lost 3 bases to trimming and J lost 4 bases, with 9 bases between them. CDR3 sequence reads: CASSFAQGYGYTF. CDR3 DNA: TGTGCCAGCAGTTTTGCTCAGGGCTATGGCTACACCTTC.

Within the sample, this clonotype is large (0.1 to 1%). The chain employs TRBV12-3 or TRBV12-4 and TRBJ1-2; D is undetermined. Trimming shortened V by 7 bases and J by 5 bases, and 14 bases separated the two germline ends. The CDR3 runs 13 residues. In DNA, the CDR3 is TGTGCCAGCACTCGGGGTGGTGCTTATGGCTACACCTTC. Translated: CASTRGGAYGYTF.

The rearrangement links TRBV12-3 or TRBV12-4 to TRBJ1-2, with 7 bases fitting TRBD1. The CDR3 covers 14 residues. V was pared by 4 bases and J by 3 bases, with 5 bases of the junction left unmatched. The DNA of the CDR3 is TGTGCCAGCAGTTGGACAGGTGCGGACTATGGCTACACCTTC. It specifies CASSWTGADYGYTF.

With regard to this clonotype: At one end, the junction sequence differs from germline, possibly due to a read error. The V gene is TRBV12-3 or TRBV12-4, the J gene TRBJ1-2; D is possibly TRBD1 (6 bases). There are 13 residues in the CDR3. The CDR3 reads CANSWDKGYGYTF. The CDR3 bases are TGTGCCAACAGTTGGGACAAAGGCTATGGCTACACCTTC.

This clonotype is labeled as large. V is TRBV12-3 or TRBV12-4 and J is TRBJ1-2; TRBD1 matches 7 bases. J was trimmed by 1 base and V by 5 bases; bases with no gene match: 4. The CDR3 is 14 residues long. In DNA form, the CDR3 reads TGTGCCAGCAGTCTCACAGGGGTTAACTATGGCTACACCTTC. It codes for CASSLTGVNYGYTF.

Within the sample, this clonotype is large. The rearrangement uses TRBV12-3 or TRBV12-4 and TRBJ1-2; no clear D gene. The CDR3 has 13 amino acids. Trimming cost V 6 bases and J 0 bases, with 8 bases left between them. CDR3 bases: TGTGCCAGCAGAGCTAATACTAACTATGGCTACACCTTC. This translates into CASRANTNYGYTF.

The chain couples TRBV12-3 or TRBV12-4 to TRBJ1-2, with 9 nucleotides matching TRBD1. Losses at the gene ends were 1 base for V and 1 base for J; bases not matched to a gene: 1. The length of the CDR3 is 15 residues. The DNA for the CDR3 is TGTGCCAGCAGTTTAGGGGACAGGGTTAACTATGGCTACACCTTC. It specifies CASSLGDRVNYGYTF.

This clonotype is large. The CDR3 region is CASSLGRVYGYTF. The CDR3 DNA follows: TGTGCCAGCAGTTTGGGCAGGGTCTATGGCTACACCTTC. The chain uses TRBV12-3 or TRBV12-4 and TRBJ1-2, with D possibly TRBD1 on 5 matching bases. This CDR3 is 13 amino acids long. Trimming removed 3 bases from V and 4 bases from J, with 9 bases in between.

This clonotype is labeled large. The chain uses TRBV12-3 or TRBV12-4 and TRBJ1-2, with D unresolved. Trimming removed 3 bases at V and 4 bases at J, with 15 bases between. The CDR3 has 15 amino acids. The DNA for the CDR3 is TGTGCCAGCAGTTTTGGGGTTACAATAAGCTATGGCTACACCTTC. Translating gives CASSFGVTISYGYTF.